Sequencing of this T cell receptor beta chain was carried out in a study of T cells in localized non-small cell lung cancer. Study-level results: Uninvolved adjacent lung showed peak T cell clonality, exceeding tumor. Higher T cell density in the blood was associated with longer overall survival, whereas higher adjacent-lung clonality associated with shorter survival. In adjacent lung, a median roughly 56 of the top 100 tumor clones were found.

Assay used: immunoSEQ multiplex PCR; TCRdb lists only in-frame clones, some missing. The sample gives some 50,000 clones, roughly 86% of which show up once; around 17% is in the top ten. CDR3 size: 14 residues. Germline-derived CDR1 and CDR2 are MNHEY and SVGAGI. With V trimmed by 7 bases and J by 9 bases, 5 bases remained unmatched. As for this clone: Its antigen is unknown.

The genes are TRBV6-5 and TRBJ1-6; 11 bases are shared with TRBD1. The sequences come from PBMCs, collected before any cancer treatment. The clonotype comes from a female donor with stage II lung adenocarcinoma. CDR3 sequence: CASIRDRGTSPLHF. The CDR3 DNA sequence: TGTGCCAGCATACGGGACAGGGGGACTTCACCCCTCCACTTT.